Ten or more counts support the clone carrying this TCR beta chain. The antigen is undetermined. This record comes from a study of CD8 T cells in ankylosing spondylitis. Findings and caveats of the study: Earlier reports found some motif variants in synovial fluid and blood in reactive arthritis. Peripheral blood held disease-linked clones only at relatively low frequency, and these were CD8+. In ankylosing spondylitis blood, a motif of roughly eight highly homologous TCR beta variants appeared characteristic.

Libraries of TCR beta came from quantitative 5'-RACE with molecular barcodes. MiXCR, run by TCRdb on the 5' RACE reads, gives a single entry per CDR3 protein. The table records about 190,000 distinct CDR3 sequences, roughly 13% of them present only once. CDR1 and CDR2 (germline): MDHEN, SYDVKM. The V end lost 4 bases, the J end lost 4 bases, and 6 bases lay between the germline ends. The CDR3 has 12 residues. The chain recombines TRBV28 with TRBJ2-3; no definite D call. Sequenced input: blood, either unsorted or a sorted T cell fraction (not recorded which). This TCR was sampled from a female donor with ankylosing spondylitis or in good health (not recorded which). CDR3 sequence: CASSSGPDTQYF. The CDR3 DNA sequence: TGTGCCAGCAGTTCCGGACCAGATACGCAGTATTTT.